This entry describes one T cell receptor beta chain. This entry is derived from a study of identifying expanded T cells in peripheral blood. Trimming cost V 3 bases and J 6 bases; bases outside gene matches: 9. There are 15 residues in the CDR3. Germline CDR1 is MNHEY and CDR2 is SMNVEV (reference sequence). Only in-frame clones appear in the TCRdb table, and some are missing; sequencing was by immunoSEQ multiplex PCR. The table lists fewer than 85,000 clones, roughly 90% of them singletons. The clonotype originates from a person aged 18 to 75 in good health. The chain has TRBV27 and TRBJ2-3; 7 bases align to TRBD2. The sequenced sample was blood. This chain's CDR3 is CASSFLRTSMDTQYF. The CDR3 DNA sequence: TGTGCCAGCAGTTTCCTTAGGACTAGTATGGATACGCAGTATTTT.